This T cell receptor (beta chain) appears in the sequencing data of a study of T cell responses to AZD1222 COVID-19 vaccine. Trimming took 7 bases from V and 2 from J; bases not matched to a gene: 5. The CDR3 covers 14 residues. Per germline, CDR1 MDHEN and CDR2 SYDVKM. TCRdb's copy holds only in-frame clones and misses some; the assay was immunoSEQ multiplex PCR. The sample holds 160,000 or so clones, just over 90% seen once. This receptor was obtained from an adult in good health. This sequence joins TRBV28 and TRBJ2-3; 8 bases align to TRBD2. This specimen was peripheral blood, taken on day 0 of AZD1222 vaccination. In DNA form, the CDR3 reads TGTGCCAGCACTCGAGCGGGGGACACAGATACGCAGTATTTT. The encoded protein is CASTRAGDTDTQYF. Drawing the rest from reference TRBV28 and TRBJ2-3, the complete variable domain is DVKVTQSSRYLVKRTGEKVFLECVQDMDHENMFWYRQDPGLGLRLIYFSYDVKMKEKGDIPEGYSVSREKKERFSLILESASTNQTSMYLCASTRAGDTDTQYFGPGTRLTVL.